These T cell receptor beta chains were read from a single sample in a study of T cell responses to AZD1222 COVID-19 vaccine. Produced via immunoSEQ multiplex PCR; TCRdb's table is partial and in-frame only. The table lists about 60,000 clones, around 85% of them singletons. This specimen consisted of peripheral blood, obtained on day 0 of MenACWY control vaccination. Every receptor here comes from an adult in good health. Each CDR3 is given with its conserved first and last residue. The order of the fields is D gene, V gene, clone size, J gene, CDR3 DNA, CDR3 protein. A D gene is named only where the DNA matches it firmly. Not every row has a clone size; where given, it reads once, few, many or a size class.

D: .; V: TRBV28; size: .; J: TRBJ2-2; DNA: TGTGCCAGCAGTTCGGGTGGGGTCGGGGAGCTGTTTTTT; CDR3: CASSSGGVGELFF
D: .; V: TRBV2; size: .; J: TRBJ1-1; DNA: TGTGCCAGCAGTGAAGGTCCCGGGGGCGCTTTGAGCACTGAAGCTTTCTTT; CDR3: CASSEGPGGALSTEAFF
D: .; V: TRBV18; size: .; J: TRBJ1-2; DNA: TGTGCCAGCTCACCACCGAATTTCAGGGAAGCTAACTATGGCTACACCTTC; CDR3: CASSPPNFREANYGYTF
D: .; V: TRBV30; size: few; J: TRBJ2-7; DNA: TGTGCCTGGAGTGTACGTAGCGGAGCTAGCTCCTACGAGCAGTACTTC; CDR3: CAWSVRSGASSYEQYF
D: .; V: TRBV4-2; size: .; J: TRBJ1-5; DNA: TGTGCCAGCAGCCAATCGTATGGGGAGAATCAGCCCCAGCATTTT; CDR3: CASSQSYGENQPQHF
D: TRBD2; V: TRBV25-1; size: .; J: TRBJ2-4; DNA: TGTGCCAGCAGTGAAACAGGTAGCGGGAGGGTAGCCAAAAACATTCAGTACTTC; CDR3: CASSETGSGRVAKNIQYF
D: TRBD2; V: TRBV19; size: once; J: TRBJ2-1; DNA: TGTGCCAGTTCACTAGCGGGAGGGCCCTATGAGCAGTTCTTC; CDR3: CASSLAGGPYEQFF
D: .; V: TRBV7-3; size: .; J: TRBJ2-3; DNA: TGTGCCAGCAGCACAATAAGCACAGATACGCAGTATTTT; CDR3: CASSTISTDTQYF
D: TRBD2; V: TRBV4-2; size: once; J: TRBJ2-1; DNA: TGTGCCAGCAGCCCGACCAGCGGGACTTACAATGAGCAGTTCTTC; CDR3: CASSPTSGTYNEQFF
D: .; V: TRBV3-1/TRBV3-2; size: .; J: TRBJ2-5; DNA: TGTGCCAGCAGCCAAGGAGGGGCCGAGACCCAGTACTTC; CDR3: CASSQGGAETQYF
D: TRBD2; V: TRBV19; size: .; J: TRBJ2-2; DNA: TGTGCCAGTAAACCGGGGACTAGCGGTTACACCGGGGAGCTGTTTTTT; CDR3: CASKPGTSGYTGELFF
D: TRBD2; V: TRBV6-4; size: .; J: TRBJ2-1; DNA: TGTGCCAGCAGCCCACGACTAGCTGATGAGCAGTTCTTC; CDR3: CASSPRLADEQFF
D: .; V: TRBV3-1/TRBV3-2; size: .; J: TRBJ2-3; DNA: TGTGCCAGCAGCCACAGTGTGGGGGGCGTGACAGATACGCAGTATTTT; CDR3: CASSHSVGGVTDTQYF
D: TRBD1; V: TRBV19; size: .; J: TRBJ1-2; DNA: TGTGCCAGTAGTCCCTCCGGGACAGCGGGGCTATATGGCTACACCTTC; CDR3: CASSPSGTAGLYGYTF
D: .; V: TRBV5-1; size: .; J: TRBJ1-1; DNA: TGCGCCAGCAGCTGGGACCTTAACACTGAAGCTTTCTTT; CDR3: CASSWDLNTEAFF
D: .; V: TRBV5-1; size: .; J: TRBJ2-5; DNA: TGCGCCAGCAGCTCGCTGGCCAGGGAAGAGACCCAGTACTTC; CDR3: CASSSLAREETQYF
D: .; V: TRBV30; size: .; J: TRBJ2-7; DNA: TGTGCCTGGGGCCAGGGCTACGAGCAGTACTTC; CDR3: CAWGQGYEQYF
D: TRBD2; V: TRBV6-2/TRBV6-3; size: .; J: TRBJ2-7; DNA: TGTGCCAGCAGTTACGATTTAGCGGGAGACGAGCAGTACTTC; CDR3: CASSYDLAGDEQYF
D: .; V: TRBV6-5; size: .; J: TRBJ2-1; DNA: TGTGCCATCGATTCTGCAGGGTTGGACAATGAGCAGTTCTTC; CDR3: CAIDSAGLDNEQFF
D: .; V: TRBV9; size: .; J: TRBJ1-6; DNA: TGTGCCAGCAGCGTATTCCCGGCAGGCTCCTATAATTCACCCCTCCACTTT; CDR3: CASSVFPAGSYNSPLHF
D: TRBD1; V: TRBV5-1; size: once; J: TRBJ2-2; DNA: TGCGCCAGCAGCCTATCGACAGGGGGCACCGGGGAGCTGTTTTTT; CDR3: CASSLSTGGTGELFF
D: .; V: TRBV5-1; size: few; J: TRBJ2-3; DNA: TGCGCCAGCAGTCCCACCAACACACCGCATACGCAGTATTTT; CDR3: CASSPTNTPHTQYF
D: .; V: TRBV5-1; size: .; J: TRBJ1-1; DNA: TGCGCCAGCAGCTTGGTAGGGGCGTCTGAAGCTTTCTTT; CDR3: CASSLVGASEAFF
D: TRBD2; V: TRBV29-1; size: .; J: TRBJ2-7; DNA: TGCAGCGTCACACCGGGAGGAAGCTCCTACGAGCAGTACTTC; CDR3: CSVTPGGSSYEQYF
D: .; V: TRBV12-3/TRBV12-4; size: .; J: TRBJ2-5; DNA: TGTGCCAGCAGTTTAGGCACACAAGAGACCCAGTACTTC; CDR3: CASSLGTQETQYF
D: .; V: TRBV5-1; size: .; J: TRBJ1-1; DNA: TGCGCCAGCAGCCCCCGGGAGGTTCAGGTCGGAACTGAAGCTTTCTTT; CDR3: CASSPREVQVGTEAFF
D: .; V: TRBV5-1; size: .; J: TRBJ1-3; DNA: TGCGCCAGCAGCTCATCCCCTGTCCAGGGAGGAAACACCATATATTTT; CDR3: CASSSSPVQGGNTIYF
D: .; V: TRBV24-1; size: .; J: TRBJ2-3; DNA: TGTGCCACCAGTGATTCCACACGGAACGGGGATACGCAGTATTTT; CDR3: CATSDSTRNGDTQYF
D: .; V: TRBV2; size: .; J: TRBJ2-5; DNA: TGTGCCAGCAGCCCCGTCAGGTCGGGGGAGACCCAGTACTTC; CDR3: CASSPVRSGETQYF
D: .; V: TRBV6-5; size: .; J: TRBJ2-6; DNA: TGTGCCAGTCGCTCTGGGGCCAACGTCCTGACTTTC; CDR3: CASRSGANVLTF
D: TRBD2; V: TRBV30; size: .; J: TRBJ2-7; DNA: TGTGCCTGGAGTCACTCTAGCGGAGGCTACGAGCAGTACTTC; CDR3: CAWSHSSGGYEQYF
D: TRBD1; V: TRBV14; size: .; J: TRBJ2-1; DNA: TGTGCCAGCAGCCAAGGCCCCCCGCAGGGGGCTTGGAATGAGCAGTTCTTC; CDR3: CASSQGPPQGAWNEQFF